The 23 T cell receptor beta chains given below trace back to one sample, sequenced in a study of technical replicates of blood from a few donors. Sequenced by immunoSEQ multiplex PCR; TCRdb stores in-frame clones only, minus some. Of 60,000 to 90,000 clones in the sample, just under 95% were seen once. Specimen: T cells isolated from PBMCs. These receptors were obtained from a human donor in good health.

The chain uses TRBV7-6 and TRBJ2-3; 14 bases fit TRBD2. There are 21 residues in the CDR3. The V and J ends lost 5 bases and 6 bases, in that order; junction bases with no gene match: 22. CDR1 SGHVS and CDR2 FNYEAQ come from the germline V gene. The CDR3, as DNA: TGTGCCAGCAGCCCACAGCTTGTGTACCCGGGACTAGCGGGAGAGGGGGATACGCAGTATTTT. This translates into CASSPQLVYPGLAGEGDTQYF.

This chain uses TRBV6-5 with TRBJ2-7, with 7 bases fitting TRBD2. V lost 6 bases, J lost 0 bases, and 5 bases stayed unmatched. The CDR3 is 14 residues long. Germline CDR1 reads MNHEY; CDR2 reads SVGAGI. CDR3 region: CASSLAESSYEQYF. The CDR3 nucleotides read TGTGCCAGCAGCCTAGCGGAAAGCTCCTACGAGCAGTACTTC.

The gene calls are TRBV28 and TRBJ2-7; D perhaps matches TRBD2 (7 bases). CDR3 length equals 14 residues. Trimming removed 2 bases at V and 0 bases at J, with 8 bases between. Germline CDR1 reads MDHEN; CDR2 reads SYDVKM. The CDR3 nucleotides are TGTGCCAGCAGTTTAAGGGGGGGCTCCTACGAGCAGTACTTC. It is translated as CASSLRGGSYEQYF.

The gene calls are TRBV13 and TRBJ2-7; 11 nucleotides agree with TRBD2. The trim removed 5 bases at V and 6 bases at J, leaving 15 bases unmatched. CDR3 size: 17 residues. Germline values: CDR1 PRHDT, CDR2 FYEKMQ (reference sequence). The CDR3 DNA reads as TGTGCCAGCAGCACACGACGTCGACTAGCGGGATCAAGCGAGCAGTACTTC. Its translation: CASSTRRRLAGSSEQYF.

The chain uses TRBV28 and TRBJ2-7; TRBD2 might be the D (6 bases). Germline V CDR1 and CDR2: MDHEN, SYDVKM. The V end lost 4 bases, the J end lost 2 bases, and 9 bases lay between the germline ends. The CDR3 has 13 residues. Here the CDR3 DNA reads TGTGCCAGCAGTTGGGACTCCGCCTACGAGCAGTACTTC. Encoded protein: CASSWDSAYEQYF.

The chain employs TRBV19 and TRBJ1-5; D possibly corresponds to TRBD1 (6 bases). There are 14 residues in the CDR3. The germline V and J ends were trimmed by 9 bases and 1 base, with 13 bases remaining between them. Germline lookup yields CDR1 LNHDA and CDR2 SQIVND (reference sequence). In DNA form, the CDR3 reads TGTGCCAGCAATACAGGGCGCAGCAATCAGCCCCAGCATTTT. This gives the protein CASNTGRSNQPQHF. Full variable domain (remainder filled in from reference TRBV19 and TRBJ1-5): DGGITQSPKYLFRKEGQNVTLSCEQNLNHDAMYWYRQDPGQGLRLIYYSQIVNDFQKGDIAEGYSVSREKKESFPLTVTSAQKNPTAFYLCASNTGRSNQPQHFGDGTRLSIL.

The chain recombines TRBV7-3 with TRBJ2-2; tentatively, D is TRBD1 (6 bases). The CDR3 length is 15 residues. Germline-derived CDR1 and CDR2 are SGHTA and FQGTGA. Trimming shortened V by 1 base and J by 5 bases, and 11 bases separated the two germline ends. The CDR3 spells CASSLMGAQTGELFF. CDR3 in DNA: TGTGCCAGCAGCTTAATGGGGGCACAGACCGGGGAGCTGTTTTTT.

In nucleotides, the CDR3 is TGTGCCAGCACCCGACTGGGGGGTGGGACCCAGTACTTC. This translates into CASTRLGGGTQYF. V gene TRBV6-5 combines with J gene TRBJ2-5; D may be TRBD2 (6 bases). Per germline, CDR1 MNHEY and CDR2 SVGAGI. This CDR3 comprises 13 residues. V lost 7 bases, J lost 7 bases, and 16 bases lay in between.

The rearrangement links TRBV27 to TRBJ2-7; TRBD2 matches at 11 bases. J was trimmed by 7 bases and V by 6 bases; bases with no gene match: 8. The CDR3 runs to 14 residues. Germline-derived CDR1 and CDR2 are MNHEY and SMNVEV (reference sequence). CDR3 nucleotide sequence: TGTGCCAGCAGCCTGACTAGCGGGACGAGAGAGCAGTACTTC. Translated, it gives CASSLTSGTREQYF.

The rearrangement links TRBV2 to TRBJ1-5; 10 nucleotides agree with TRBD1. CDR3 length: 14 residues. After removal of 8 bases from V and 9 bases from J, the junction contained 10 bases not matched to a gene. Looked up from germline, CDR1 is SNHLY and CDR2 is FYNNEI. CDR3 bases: TGTGCCAGCGCAGATCGGACAGGGGGGGGGCCCCAGCATTTT. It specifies CASADRTGGGPQHF.

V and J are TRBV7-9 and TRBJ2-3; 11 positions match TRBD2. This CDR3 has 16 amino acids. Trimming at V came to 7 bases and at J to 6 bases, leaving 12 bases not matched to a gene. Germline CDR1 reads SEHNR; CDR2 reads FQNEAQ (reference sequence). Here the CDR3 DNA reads TGTGCCAGCACCAAATTAGCGGGAGGGCCTTTGGATACGCAGTATTTT. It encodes CASTKLAGGPLDTQYF.

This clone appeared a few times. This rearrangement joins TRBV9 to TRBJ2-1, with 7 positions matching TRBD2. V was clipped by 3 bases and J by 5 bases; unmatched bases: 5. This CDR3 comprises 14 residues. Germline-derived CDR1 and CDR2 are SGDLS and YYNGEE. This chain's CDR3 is CASSEQSGNNEQFF. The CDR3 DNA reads TGTGCCAGCAGCGAACAGAGCGGGAACAATGAGCAGTTCTTC.

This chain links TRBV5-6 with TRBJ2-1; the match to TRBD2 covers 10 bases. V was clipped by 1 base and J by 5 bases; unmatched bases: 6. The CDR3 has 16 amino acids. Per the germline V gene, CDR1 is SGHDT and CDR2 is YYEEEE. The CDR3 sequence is CASSLPGTSVDNEQFF. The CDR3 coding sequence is TGTGCCAGCAGCTTGCCGGGGACTAGCGTGGACAATGAGCAGTTCTTC.

CDR3: CASSQSGTGYYEQYF. The CDR3 coding sequence is TGTGCCAGCTCACAATCCGGGACAGGTTATTACGAGCAGTACTTC. The gene calls are TRBV18 and TRBJ2-7, with TRBD1 matching 8 bases. Germline V lookup: CDR1 KGHSH, CDR2 LQKENI. The CDR3 consists of 15 residues. V dropped 4 bases and J dropped 4; count of bases not matched to a gene: 9.

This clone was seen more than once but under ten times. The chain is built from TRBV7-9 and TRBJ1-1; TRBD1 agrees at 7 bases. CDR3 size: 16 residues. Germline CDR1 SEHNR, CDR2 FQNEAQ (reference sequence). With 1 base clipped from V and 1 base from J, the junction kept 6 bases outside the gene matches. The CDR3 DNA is TGTGCCAGCAGCTTAGAGTGGGCAGGGGGGAACACTGAAGCTTTCTTT. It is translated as CASSLEWAGGNTEAFF.

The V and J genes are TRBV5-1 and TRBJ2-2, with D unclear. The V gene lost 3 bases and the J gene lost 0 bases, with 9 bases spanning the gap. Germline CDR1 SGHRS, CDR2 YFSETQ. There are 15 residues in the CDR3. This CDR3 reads CASSSKNSNTGELFF. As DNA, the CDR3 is TGCGCCAGCAGCTCAAAAAATTCGAACACCGGGGAGCTGTTTTTT.

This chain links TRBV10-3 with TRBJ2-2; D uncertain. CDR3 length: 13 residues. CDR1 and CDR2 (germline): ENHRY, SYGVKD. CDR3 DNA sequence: TGTGCATCCTTCTACGGGAACACCGGGGAGCTGTTTTTT. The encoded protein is CASFYGNTGELFF.

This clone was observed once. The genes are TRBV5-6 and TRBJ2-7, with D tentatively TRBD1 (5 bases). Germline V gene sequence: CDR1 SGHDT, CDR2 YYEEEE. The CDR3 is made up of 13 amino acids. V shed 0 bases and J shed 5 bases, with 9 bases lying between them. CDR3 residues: CASSLGQRDEQYF. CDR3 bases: TGTGCCAGCAGCTTGGGACAGAGAGACGAGCAGTACTTC.

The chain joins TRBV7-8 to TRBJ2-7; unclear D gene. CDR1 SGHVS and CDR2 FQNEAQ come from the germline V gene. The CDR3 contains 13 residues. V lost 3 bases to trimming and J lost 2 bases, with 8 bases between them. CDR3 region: CASSFTEAYEQYF. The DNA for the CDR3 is TGTGCCAGCAGCTTCACTGAAGCCTACGAGCAGTACTTC.

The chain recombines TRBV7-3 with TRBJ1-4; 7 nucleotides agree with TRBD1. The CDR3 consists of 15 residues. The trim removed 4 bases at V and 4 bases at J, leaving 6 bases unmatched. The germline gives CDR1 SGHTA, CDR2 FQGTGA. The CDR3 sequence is CASSWGTELNEKLFF. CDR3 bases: TGTGCCAGCAGCTGGGGGACAGAACTTAATGAAAAACTGTTTTTT.

The CDR3 region is CASSSRDITNYGYTF. CDR3 nucleotide sequence: TGTGCCAGCAGTTCACGGGACATAACTAACTATGGCTACACCTTC. V gene TRBV28 combines with J gene TRBJ1-2, with TRBD1 as a possible D gene (6 bases). CDR1 is MDHEN and CDR2 is SYDVKM in the germline V gene. The CDR3 length is 15 residues. Trimming pared 4 bases from V and 0 bases from J, leaving 12 bases between.

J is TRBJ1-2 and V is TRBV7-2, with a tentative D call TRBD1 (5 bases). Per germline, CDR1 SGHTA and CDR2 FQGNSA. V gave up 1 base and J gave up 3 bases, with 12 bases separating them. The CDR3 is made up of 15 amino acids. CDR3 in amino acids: CASSLGTRADYGYTF. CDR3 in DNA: TGTGCCAGCAGCTTAGGGACCAGGGCCGACTATGGCTACACCTTC.

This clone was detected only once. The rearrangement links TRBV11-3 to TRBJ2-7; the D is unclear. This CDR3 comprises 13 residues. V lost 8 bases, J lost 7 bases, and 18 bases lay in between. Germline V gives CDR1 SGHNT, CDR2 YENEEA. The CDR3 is CASPASTTGEQYF. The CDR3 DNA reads TGTGCCAGCCCAGCTAGTACTACTGGGGAGCAGTACTTC.